A selection of T cell receptor beta chains follows, all from one sample in a study of cytomegalovirus exposure and HLA in healthy donors. The data were produced by immunoSEQ multiplex PCR, yet TCRdb's version contains in-frame clones alone and is incomplete. The sample consists of approximately 87,000 clones, about 83% of them appearing once. The source material was PBMCs. Receptor source: a woman in her late teens or twenties in good health and CMV-seropositive. The CDR3 runs from the conserved cysteine through the conserved F or W. D genes are given only for firm matches. Only part of the rows carry a size: once, few, many, or a class if the clone is expanded.

J: TRBJ2-1
length: 17
size: .
D: .
V: TRBV21-1
CDR3: CASSKVGGSTGRNEQFF
DNA: TGTGCCAGCAGCAAAGTGGGCGGGTCGACAGGGCGTAATGAGCAGTTCTTC

J: TRBJ2-3
length: 14
size: .
D: .
V: TRBV9
CDR3: CASSVDQATDTQYF
DNA: TGTGCCAGCAGCGTAGACCAGGCCACAGATACGCAGTATTTT

J: TRBJ1-5
length: 14
size: .
D: .
V: TRBV2
CDR3: CASSEAIVNQPQHF
DNA: TGTGCCAGCAGTGAAGCGATAGTCAATCAGCCCCAGCATTTT

J: TRBJ1-1
length: 16
size: .
D: .
V: TRBV6-5
CDR3: CASSYSRYSVSTEAFF
DNA: TGTGCCAGCAGTTACTCGAGGTACTCAGTGAGCACTGAAGCTTTCTTT

J: TRBJ2-7
length: 15
size: .
D: TRBD2
V: TRBV7-2
CDR3: CASSLDLRGDYEQYF
DNA: TGTGCCAGCAGCTTAGACCTACGGGGGGACTACGAGCAGTACTTC

J: TRBJ2-5
length: 14
size: .
D: .
V: TRBV30
CDR3: CAWSDSRYSETQYF
DNA: TGTGCCTGGAGTGACAGTAGGTATTCAGAGACCCAGTACTTC

J: TRBJ1-3
length: 17
size: .
D: TRBD1
V: TRBV5-1
CDR3: CASSQRQGVYSGNTIYF
DNA: TGCGCCAGCAGCCAGCGACAGGGGGTATACTCTGGAAACACCATATATTTT

J: TRBJ1-2
length: 14
size: .
D: TRBD1
V: TRBV27
CDR3: CASSTGQGRSGYTF
DNA: TGTGCCAGCAGTACAGGACAGGGTCGGAGTGGCTACACCTTC

J: TRBJ1-1
length: 14
size: .
D: .
V: TRBV5-4
CDR3: CASSLLQQNTEAFF
DNA: TGTGCCAGCAGCTTGTTACAACAGAACACTGAAGCTTTCTTT

J: TRBJ2-7
length: 13
size: .
D: .
V: TRBV7-2
CDR3: CASSLGSGYEQYF
DNA: TGTGCCAGCAGCTTGGGCTCCGGCTACGAGCAGTACTTC

J: TRBJ1-5
length: 15
size: few
D: .
V: TRBV5-5
CDR3: CASSLGAGVGQPQHF
DNA: TGTGCCAGCAGCTTGGGAGCGGGGGTTGGTCAGCCCCAGCATTTT

J: TRBJ2-4
length: 17
size: .
D: TRBD1
V: TRBV4-1
CDR3: CASSQPNVGQAKNIQYF
DNA: TGCGCCAGCAGCCAGCCTAACGTGGGACAGGCCAAAAACATTCAGTACTTC

J: TRBJ2-7
length: 15
size: .
D: .
V: TRBV11-2
CDR3: CASSLRRSGVGEQYF
DNA: TGTGCCAGCAGCTTACGTCGGTCAGGGGTAGGCGAGCAGTACTTC

J: TRBJ1-2
length: 15
size: .
D: .
V: TRBV4-1
CDR3: CASSQVTGNLGGYTF
DNA: TGCGCCAGCAGCCAAGTAACAGGGAACCTCGGGGGCTACACCTTC

J: TRBJ2-7
length: 15
size: .
D: TRBD2
V: TRBV2
CDR3: CASSDRVAGAEEQYF
DNA: TGTGCCAGCAGTGATAGGGTAGCGGGAGCGGAGGAGCAGTACTTC

J: TRBJ2-5
length: 15
size: .
D: .
V: TRBV15
CDR3: CATSRATAHEETQYF
DNA: TGTGCCACCAGCAGAGCGACAGCCCATGAAGAGACCCAGTACTTC

J: TRBJ2-5
length: 15
size: .
D: TRBD2
V: TRBV6-1
CDR3: CASKVTSGPLETQYF
DNA: TGTGCCAGCAAGGTGACTAGCGGTCCTCTGGAGACCCAGTACTTC

J: TRBJ1-1
length: 13
size: .
D: TRBD1
V: TRBV7-9
CDR3: CASSLRTGGMAFF
DNA: TGTGCCAGCAGCTTGCGGACAGGGGGGATGGCTTTCTTT

J: TRBJ1-2
length: 14
size: .
D: .
V: TRBV28
CDR3: CASSLGQPLYGYTF
DNA: TGTGCCAGCAGTTTAGGACAGCCTCTCTATGGCTACACCTTC

J: TRBJ1-4
length: 12
size: few
D: .
V: TRBV12-5
CDR3: CASTGSWEKLFF
DNA: TGTGCTAGTACAGGGAGTTGGGAAAAACTGTTTTTT

J: TRBJ2-1
length: 14
size: few
D: .
V: TRBV5-1
CDR3: CASSLDRSYNEQFF
DNA: TGCGCCAGCAGCCTAGACAGATCCTACAATGAGCAGTTCTTC

J: TRBJ2-1
length: 15
size: .
D: .
V: TRBV7-6
CDR3: CASSPGWSSYNEQFF
DNA: TGTGCCAGCAGCCCAGGGTGGAGCTCCTACAATGAGCAGTTCTTC

J: TRBJ2-1
length: 13
size: few
D: .
V: TRBV7-6
CDR3: CASSLPLYNEQFF
DNA: TGTGCCAGCAGCTTACCCCTCTACAATGAGCAGTTCTTC

J: TRBJ2-7
length: 13
size: once
D: TRBD1
V: TRBV19
CDR3: CASSGQGNYEQYF
DNA: TGTGCCAGTAGTGGACAGGGGAACTACGAGCAGTACTTC

J: TRBJ2-7
length: 16
size: .
D: TRBD2
V: TRBV4-1
CDR3: CASSHYSGLAGYEQYF
DNA: TGCGCCAGCAGCCACTATTCGGGACTAGCGGGCTACGAGCAGTACTTC

J: TRBJ1-4
length: 15
size: .
D: .
V: TRBV11-2
CDR3: CASSPQGASNEKLFF
DNA: TGTGCCAGCAGCCCACAGGGTGCGAGTAATGAAAAACTGTTTTTT

J: TRBJ2-1
length: 14
size: .
D: TRBD2
V: TRBV5-1
CDR3: CATPLAGEYNEQFF
DNA: TGCGCCACACCTCTAGCGGGGGAATACAATGAGCAGTTCTTC

J: TRBJ2-7
length: 15
size: .
D: TRBD2
V: TRBV28
CDR3: CASSPRLAGSYEQYF
DNA: TGTGCCAGCAGTCCACGACTAGCGGGGTCCTACGAGCAGTACTTC

J: TRBJ2-3
length: 16
size: .
D: TRBD1
V: TRBV9
CDR3: CASSVGTAPSTDTQYF
DNA: TGTGCCAGCAGCGTTGGGACAGCCCCTAGCACAGATACGCAGTATTTT

J: TRBJ1-3
length: 15
size: once
D: .
V: TRBV6-6
CDR3: CASRLQGTAGNTIYF
DNA: TGTGCCAGCAGATTACAGGGTACAGCGGGAAACACCATATATTTT

J: TRBJ2-1
length: 13
size: .
D: .
V: TRBV5-1
CDR3: CASSLGQNLLQFF
DNA: TGCGCCAGCAGCTTGGGACAGAACCTCCTGCAGTTCTTC

J: TRBJ2-7
length: 15
size: .
D: TRBD1
V: TRBV5-1
CDR3: CASSFSGDRAYEQYF
DNA: TGCGCCAGCAGCTTTTCCGGAGACAGGGCCTACGAGCAGTACTTC

J: TRBJ1-1
length: 13
size: .
D: .
V: TRBV6-5
CDR3: CASSYGTGQRAFF
DNA: TGTGCCAGCAGTTACGGCACCGGACAGCGAGCTTTCTTT

J: TRBJ2-2
length: 13
size: once
D: .
V: TRBV5-4
CDR3: CASSLPGSGELFF
DNA: TGTGCCAGCAGCTTGCCGGGGTCCGGGGAGCTGTTTTTT

J: TRBJ2-3
length: 19
size: .
D: TRBD2
V: TRBV2
CDR3: CASSAGTSGGAGGTDTQYF
DNA: TGTGCCAGCAGTGCCGGGACTAGCGGGGGGGCCGGCGGCACAGATACGCAGTATTTT

J: TRBJ2-2
length: 14
size: .
D: .
V: TRBV6-5
CDR3: CASSYSSVFGELFF
DNA: TGTGCCAGCAGTTACTCATCGGTTTTCGGGGAGCTGTTTTTT

J: TRBJ2-7
length: 18
size: .
D: TRBD2
V: TRBV4-2
CDR3: CASSQIAFGLAGGGEQYF
DNA: TGTGCCAGCAGCCAAATCGCTTTTGGACTAGCGGGAGGCGGAGAGCAGTACTTC

J: TRBJ1-2
length: 14
size: .
D: TRBD1
V: TRBV13
CDR3: CASSSRQGQYGYTF
DNA: TGTGCCAGCAGCTCAAGACAGGGCCAATATGGCTACACCTTC

J: TRBJ2-1
length: 15
size: once
D: TRBD2
V: TRBV4-1
CDR3: CASSHDSGSGNEQFF
DNA: TGCGCCAGCAGCCACGATAGCGGGAGTGGTAATGAGCAGTTCTTC

J: TRBJ2-1
length: 15
size: few
D: .
V: TRBV6-4
CDR3: CASSDGSTSYNEQFF
DNA: TGTGCCAGCAGTGACGGGAGTACCTCCTACAATGAGCAGTTCTTC

J: TRBJ1-2
length: 15
size: .
D: .
V: TRBV18
CDR3: CASSPQISRVVGYTF
DNA: TGTGCCAGCTCACCCCAGATCTCCAGGGTGGTTGGCTACACCTTC

J: TRBJ1-5
length: 15
size: .
D: TRBD1
V: TRBV19
CDR3: CASSPGDSPNQPQHF
DNA: TGTGCCAGTAGTCCAGGGGACAGTCCGAATCAGCCCCAGCATTTT

J: TRBJ2-5
length: 13
size: .
D: TRBD1
V: TRBV9
CDR3: CASAGQGQETQYF
DNA: TGTGCCTCTGCGGGACAGGGGCAGGAGACCCAGTACTTC